This is a list of T cell receptor beta chains from one sample in a study of CD8 T cells in ankylosing spondylitis. TCRdb recomputed calls from the 5' RACE reads with MiXCR, one row per CDR3 protein. Of about 360,000 distinct CDR3 sequences listed, 20% to 25% are singletons. The sequenced sample consisted of blood, either unsorted or a sorted T cell fraction (not recorded which). Every receptor here comes from a male donor with ankylosing spondylitis or in good health (not recorded which). CDR3s include the opening cysteine and the closing phenylalanine or tryptophan. The D gene is left open where the match is weak. Only some rows state a clone size, as once, few, many or a class for expanded clones.

j_gene	abundance	d_gene	v_gene	CDR3nt	CDR3aa
TRBJ2-1	.	TRBD1	TRBV9	TGTGCCAGCAGCGCTAGGACAGGGCCATACAATGAGCAGTTCTTC	CASSARTGPYNEQFF
TRBJ2-1	.	.	TRBV2	TGTGCCAGCCGTCAAACCTTGGGGATTGACTCCAATGAGCAGTTCTTC	CASRQTLGIDSNEQFF
TRBJ2-7	.	.	TRBV7-6	TGTGCCAGCAGCTCCGGCCGCGAAACCATATACGAGCAGTACTTC	CASSSGRETIYEQYF
TRBJ2-2	.	.	TRBV29-1	TGCAGCGTTTTTGGGGTCACCGGGGAGCTGTTTTTT	CSVFGVTGELFF
TRBJ2-7	many	.	TRBV29-1	TGCAGCGTTGAACTGGCCCTTTCCTACGAGCAGTACTTC	CSVELALSYEQYF
TRBJ2-7	few	TRBD1	TRBV11-2	TGTGCCAGCAGCGAACAGACCGGGACAGGGCTCTACGAGCAGTACTTC	CASSEQTGTGLYEQYF
TRBJ2-3	.	TRBD2	TRBV4-1	TGCGCCAGCAGCGAACTAGCGGGGGCTGAAGATACGCAGTATTTT	CASSELAGAEDTQYF
TRBJ2-7	.	TRBD2	TRBV7-8	TGTGCCAGCAGCCCCGAACCGGGACTAGCGGATTACTACGAGCAGTACTTC	CASSPEPGLADYYEQYF
TRBJ2-1	.	.	TRBV6-1	TGTGCCAGCAGTGCTGGAACTTTCTCCTACAATGAGCAGTTCTTC	CASSAGTFSYNEQFF
TRBJ2-7	.	TRBD1	TRBV7-2	TGTGCCAGCAGCTTAGGGAGGACAGGGGTCTACGAGCAGTACTTC	CASSLGRTGVYEQYF
TRBJ2-7	few	TRBD2	TRBV4-2	TGTGCCAGCAGCCAAGATTTAGGCGGGGGTACCTACGAGCAGTACTTC	CASSQDLGGGTYEQYF
TRBJ2-7	.	.	TRBV4-1	TGCGCCAGCAGCCAAGATCGGGGGCGGGAGCAGTACTTC	CASSQDRGREQYF
TRBJ2-3	.	TRBD1	TRBV20-1	TGCAGTGCTAGAGACCTCTGGACACGGGGACAGGGGGGGGCAGATACGCAGTATTTT	CSARDLWTRGQGGADTQYF
TRBJ2-7	.	.	TRBV3-1	TGTGCCAGCAGCCAAGGGGGCCAGCCCTCTGCCTACGAGCAGTACTTC	CASSQGGQPSAYEQYF
TRBJ2-7	.	.	TRBV15	TGTGCCACCAGCAGAGGGGGATTGAGCACGGGGCTCGAGCAGTACTTC	CATSRGGLSTGLEQYF
TRBJ2-3	.	TRBD2	TRBV9	TGTGCCAGCAGCGAGGAGGGGACTAGCGGGGGGGCAGAGGATACGCAGTATTTT	CASSEEGTSGGAEDTQYF
TRBJ2-4	many	.	TRBV12-3/TRBV12-4	TGTGCCAGCAGCCTGGAGCACGGGCCCAAAAACATTCAGTACTTC	CASSLEHGPKNIQYF
TRBJ1-2	few	.	TRBV12-3/TRBV12-4	TGTGCCAGCAGCCCACAGCCCTATGGCTACACCTTC	CASSPQPYGYTF
TRBJ2-7	once	TRBD2	TRBV3-1	TGTGCCAGCAGCCAAGCGCCTAGCGGGCTCTACGAGCAGTACTTC	CASSQAPSGLYEQYF
TRBJ1-1	.	TRBD1	TRBV29-1	TGCAGCGTTGAAGAGACAGGGGGGAACACTGAAGCTTTCTTT	CSVEETGGNTEAFF
TRBJ2-2	.	.	TRBV24-1	TGTGCCACCAGTGAAAACAGCCCTGGAACCGGGGAGCTGTTTTTT	CATSENSPGTGELFF
TRBJ2-5	few	.	TRBV12-3/TRBV12-4	TGTGCCAGCAGTCAACAGACAGGCGGAAAAGAGACCCAGTACTTC	CASSQQTGGKETQYF
TRBJ2-1	few	.	TRBV29-1	TGCAGCGTTGAAGACCCCGGGAACACCTACAATGAGCAGTTCTTC	CSVEDPGNTYNEQFF
TRBJ2-7	once	.	TRBV7-9	TGTGCCAGCAGCCCGCGGGGACCCACCTACGAGCAGTACTTC	CASSPRGPTYEQYF
TRBJ1-2	few	.	TRBV4-1	TGCGCCAGCAGCCAATTGGGGAACTATGGCTACACCTTC	CASSQLGNYGYTF
TRBJ2-7	.	TRBD2	TRBV2	TGTACCATCAGACTCCAGGGGACTAGCGGGGAGAGATCCTACGAGCAGTACTTC	CTIRLQGTSGERSYEQYF
TRBJ2-4	few	.	TRBV28	TGTGCCAGCAGTTCCACCGGGACATTAGACATTCAGTACTTC	CASSSTGTLDIQYF
TRBJ1-2	few	.	TRBV4-1	TGCGCCAGCAGCCTTATTATGACAACTAACTATGGCTACACCTTC	CASSLIMTTNYGYTF
TRBJ1-1	.	.	TRBV6-9	TGTGCCAGCAGCAATACCCCTGGAGCTTTCTTT	CASSNTPGAFF
TRBJ2-1	few	TRBD1	TRBV29-1	TGCAGCGGTGGGGGACAGGGGAACAATGAGCAGTTCTTC	CSGGGQGNNEQFF
TRBJ2-7	.	TRBD1	TRBV4-1	TGCGCCAGCAGCCAAGTGCCACAGGGGGACGAGCAGTACTTC	CASSQVPQGDEQYF
TRBJ2-4	.	.	TRBV5-5	TGTGCCAGCAGCTCACTAGATGACCCGCTAGCCAAAAACATTCAGTACTTC	CASSSLDDPLAKNIQYF
TRBJ2-1	few	.	TRBV5-1	TGCGCCAGCAGAGAGGAGAATTCTTACAATGAGCAGTTCTTC	CASREENSYNEQFF
TRBJ2-7	.	.	TRBV28	TGTGCCAGCAGTACATGGACGGGCTACGAGCAGTACTTC	CASSTWTGYEQYF
TRBJ2-1	.	.	TRBV7-9	TGTGCCAGCACCCCGGCAGGGTTAGCGGAGAACAATGAGCAGTTCTTC	CASTPAGLAENNEQFF
TRBJ1-2	.	TRBD1	TRBV5-6	TGTGCCAGCAGCCTAGGGACAGGGCAGCGCTATGGCTACACCTTC	CASSLGTGQRYGYTF
TRBJ2-1	.	.	TRBV29-1	TGCAGCGTTGTAAAAAACAATGAGCAGTTCTTC	CSVVKNNEQFF
TRBJ2-7	.	TRBD1	TRBV20-1	TGCAGTGCTAGTCCAGGGGGATTCCACGAGCAGTACTTC	CSASPGGFHEQYF
TRBJ2-7	.	.	TRBV20-1	TGCAGTGCTAGAGATCTTCGGGGGCAGGGGACCTACGAGCAGTACTTC	CSARDLRGQGTYEQYF
TRBJ1-1	few	TRBD1	TRBV4-1	TGCGCCAGCAGCCAGAACAGGGGGAGGATGGACACTGAAGCTTTCTTT	CASSQNRGRMDTEAFF
TRBJ2-5	.	.	TRBV15	TGTGCCACCAGCAGCCCCGATCAGTGGGAAGAGACCCAGTACTTC	CATSSPDQWEETQYF
TRBJ2-7	.	.	TRBV29-1	TGCAGCGTTGGAGGGCAGGGGGGCTACGAGCAGTACTTC	CSVGGQGGYEQYF
TRBJ2-1	.	.	TRBV7-9	TGTGCCAGCAGCTTAGTTTTATCCGGGATATACAATGAGCAGTTCTTC	CASSLVLSGIYNEQFF
TRBJ1-6	few	.	TRBV20-1	TGCAGTGCTGAGGGGCGTAACAATTCACCCCTCCACTTT	CSAEGRNNSPLHF
TRBJ2-1	.	TRBD1	TRBV12-3/TRBV12-4	TGTGCCAGCAGTTTATGGGGACAGCCGTTCTTC	CASSLWGQPFF
TRBJ2-7	.	.	TRBV3-1	TGTGCCAGCAGCCAAGAGTCAGCCAGCTTCCTCTACGAGCAGTACTTC	CASSQESASFLYEQYF
TRBJ2-5	.	.	TRBV5-1	TGCGCCAGCAACAGACCCCCCCAAGAGACCCAGTACTTC	CASNRPPQETQYF
TRBJ2-5	many	.	TRBV7-8	TGTGCCAGCAGCTTAGTGCTGGTGGGCCCTGGGACCCAGTACTTC	CASSLVLVGPGTQYF
TRBJ2-2	many	.	TRBV4-1	TGTGCCAGCAGCCAGGGGAACACCGGGGAGCTGTTTTTT	CASSQGNTGELFF
TRBJ2-5	few	TRBD2	TRBV15	TGTGCCACCAGCAGAGATGGTTTAGCGGGAGCACAAGAGACCCAGTACTTC	CATSRDGLAGAQETQYF